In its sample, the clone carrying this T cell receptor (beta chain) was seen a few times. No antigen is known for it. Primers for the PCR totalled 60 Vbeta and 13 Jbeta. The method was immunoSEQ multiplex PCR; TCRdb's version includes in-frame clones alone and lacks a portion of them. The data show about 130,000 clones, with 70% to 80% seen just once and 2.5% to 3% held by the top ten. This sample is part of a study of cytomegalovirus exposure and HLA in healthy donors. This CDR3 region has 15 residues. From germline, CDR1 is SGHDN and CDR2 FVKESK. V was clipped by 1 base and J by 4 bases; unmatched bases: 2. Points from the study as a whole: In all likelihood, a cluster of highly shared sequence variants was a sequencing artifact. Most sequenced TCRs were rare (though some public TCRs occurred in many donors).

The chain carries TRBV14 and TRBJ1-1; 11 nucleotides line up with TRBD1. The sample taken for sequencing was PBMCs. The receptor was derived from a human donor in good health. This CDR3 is CASSQAGTGGTEAFF. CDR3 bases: TGTGCCAGCAGCCAAGCCGGGACAGGGGGCACTGAAGCTTTCTTT. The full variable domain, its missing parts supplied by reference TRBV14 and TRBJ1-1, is EAGVTQFPSHSVIEKGQTVTLRCDPISGHDNLYWYRRVMGKEIKFLLHFVKESKQDESGMPNNRFLAERTGGTYSTLKVQPAELEDSGVYFCASSQAGTGGTEAFFGQGTRLTVV.